The source of this T cell receptor (beta chain) is a study of technical replicates of blood from several donors. Germline values: CDR1 SQVTM, CDR2 ANQGSEA. V dropped 3 bases and J dropped 0 bases, with 5 bases sitting between them. The CDR3 is 13 amino acids. This clone turned up a few times. TCRdb's table, derived via immunoSEQ multiplex PCR, lists solely in-frame clones and lacks some. Of tens of thousands of clones in the sample, 90% to 95% were seen once. The chain uses TRBV29-1 and TRBJ2-2, with no clear D. The TCR originated in a human donor in good health. The source material was T cells isolated from PBMCs. CDR3 in amino acids: CSVDRTNTGELFF. CDR3 sequence (DNA): TGCAGCGTTGACAGAACGAACACCGGGGAGCTGTTTTTT.